This TCR beta chain stems from a study of shared clonotypes between healthy human individuals. Study-level points and caveats: A generally larger estimated richness was seen in naive subsets than in memory subsets. Blood was the sole source, and tissue repertoires probably differ.

Points on this clone: What it binds is not known.

Trimming left V 0 bases short and J 3 bases short, with 5 bases between. This CDR3 is built from 13 residues. The V gene's germline CDR1 is MGHRA and CDR2 YSYEKL. Deep-level assay runs were performed. Every immunoSEQ plate was one replicate of a subset's evenly spread DNA. TCRdb's copy holds only in-frame clones and misses some; the assay was immunoSEQ multiplex PCR. The sample holds a few hundred thousand clones; 87% are singletons and the top ten take 15% to 20%. The receptor comes from a man between 18 and 35 years old in good health. The chain links TRBV4-1 to TRBJ2-5; D is unclear. Sequencing was carried out using memory CD8+ T cells sorted from blood. Subset noted: CD45RO+ cells pooled with CCR7-negative TemRA cells. The CDR3 DNA sequence: TGCGCCAGCAGCCAAGATAAGGAAGAGACCCAGTACTTC. This gives the protein CASSQDKEETQYF.